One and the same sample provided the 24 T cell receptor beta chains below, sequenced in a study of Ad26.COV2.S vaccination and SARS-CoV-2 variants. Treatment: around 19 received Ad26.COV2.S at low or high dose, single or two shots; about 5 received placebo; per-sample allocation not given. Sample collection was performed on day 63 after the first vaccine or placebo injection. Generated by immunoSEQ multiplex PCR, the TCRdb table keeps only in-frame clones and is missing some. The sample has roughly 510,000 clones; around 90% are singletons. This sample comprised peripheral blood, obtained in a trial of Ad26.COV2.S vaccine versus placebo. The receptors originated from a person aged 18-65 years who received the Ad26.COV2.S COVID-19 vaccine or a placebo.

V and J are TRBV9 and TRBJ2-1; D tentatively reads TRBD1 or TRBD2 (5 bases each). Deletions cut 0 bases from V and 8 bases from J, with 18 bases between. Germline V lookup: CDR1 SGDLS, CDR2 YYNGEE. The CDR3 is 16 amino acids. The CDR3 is CASSVAGGVGSYEQFF. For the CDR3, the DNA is TGTGCCAGCAGCGTAGCTGGGGGAGTGGGTTCCTATGAGCAGTTCTTC.

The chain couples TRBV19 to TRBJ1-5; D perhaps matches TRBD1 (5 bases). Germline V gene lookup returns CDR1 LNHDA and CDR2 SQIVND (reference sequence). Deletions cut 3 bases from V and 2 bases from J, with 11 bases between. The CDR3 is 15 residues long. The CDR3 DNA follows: TGTGCCAGTAGTATCGGTTCGGGGGGCAATCAGCCCCAGCATTTT. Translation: CASSIGSGGNQPQHF.

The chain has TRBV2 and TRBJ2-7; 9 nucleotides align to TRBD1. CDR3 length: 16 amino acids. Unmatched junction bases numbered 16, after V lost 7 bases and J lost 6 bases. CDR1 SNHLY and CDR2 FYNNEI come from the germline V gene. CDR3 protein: CASNTRPRGQGSEQYF. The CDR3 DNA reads TGTGCCAGCAACACCAGGCCTCGAGGACAGGGGAGCGAGCAGTACTTC.

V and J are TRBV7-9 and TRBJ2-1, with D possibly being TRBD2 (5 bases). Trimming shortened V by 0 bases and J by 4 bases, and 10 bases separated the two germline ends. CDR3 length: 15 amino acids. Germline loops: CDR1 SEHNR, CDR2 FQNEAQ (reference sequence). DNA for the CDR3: TGTGCCAGCAGCTTAGCGTCTCGGGGATACAATGAGCAGTTCTTC. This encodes CASSLASRGYNEQFF.

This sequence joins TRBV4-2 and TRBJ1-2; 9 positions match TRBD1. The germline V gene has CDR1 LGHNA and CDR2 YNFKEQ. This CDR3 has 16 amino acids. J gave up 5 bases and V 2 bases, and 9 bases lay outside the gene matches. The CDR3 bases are TGTGCCAGCAGCCAACACTGGGACAGGGCTACTTATGGCTACACCTTC. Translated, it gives CASSQHWDRATYGYTF.

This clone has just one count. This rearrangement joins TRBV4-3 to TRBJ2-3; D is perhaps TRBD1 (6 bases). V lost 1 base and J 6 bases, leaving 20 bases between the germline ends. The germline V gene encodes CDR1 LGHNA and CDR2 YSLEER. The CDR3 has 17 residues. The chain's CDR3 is CASSQGKGQSRFDTQYF. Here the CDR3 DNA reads TGCGCCAGCAGCCAAGGAAAGGGACAAAGCCGCTTCGATACGCAGTATTTT.

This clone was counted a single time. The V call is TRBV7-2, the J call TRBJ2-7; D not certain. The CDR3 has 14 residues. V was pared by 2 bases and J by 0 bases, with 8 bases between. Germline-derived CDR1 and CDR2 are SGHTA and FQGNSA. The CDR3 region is CASSLLINSYEQYF. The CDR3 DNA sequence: TGTGCCAGCAGCTTATTGATCAACTCCTACGAGCAGTACTTC.

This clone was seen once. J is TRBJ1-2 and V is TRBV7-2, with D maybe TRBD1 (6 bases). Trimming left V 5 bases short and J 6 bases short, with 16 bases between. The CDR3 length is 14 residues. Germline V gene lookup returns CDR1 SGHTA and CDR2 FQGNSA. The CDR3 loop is CASSPYRVRDGYTF. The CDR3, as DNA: TGTGCCAGCAGCCCGTACAGGGTTAGAGATGGCTACACCTTC.

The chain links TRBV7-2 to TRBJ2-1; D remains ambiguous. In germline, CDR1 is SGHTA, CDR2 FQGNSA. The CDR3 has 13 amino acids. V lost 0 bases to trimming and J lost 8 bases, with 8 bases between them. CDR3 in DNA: TGTGCCAGCAGCTTAGCGCTGAGCGATGAGCAGTTCTTC. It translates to CASSLALSDEQFF. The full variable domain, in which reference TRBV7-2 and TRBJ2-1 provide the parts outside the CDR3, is GAGVSQSPSNKVTEKGKDVELRCDPISGHTALYWYRQSLGQGLEFLIYFQGNSAPDKSGLPSDRFSAERTGGSVSTLTIQRTQQEDSAVYLCASSLALSDEQFFGPGTRLTVL.

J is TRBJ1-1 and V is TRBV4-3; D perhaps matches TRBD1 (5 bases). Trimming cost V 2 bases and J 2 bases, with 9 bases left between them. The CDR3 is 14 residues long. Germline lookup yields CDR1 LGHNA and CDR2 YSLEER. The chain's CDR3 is CASSQRGLNTEAFF. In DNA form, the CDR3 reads TGCGCCAGCAGCCAACGGGGGTTAAACACTGAAGCTTTCTTT.

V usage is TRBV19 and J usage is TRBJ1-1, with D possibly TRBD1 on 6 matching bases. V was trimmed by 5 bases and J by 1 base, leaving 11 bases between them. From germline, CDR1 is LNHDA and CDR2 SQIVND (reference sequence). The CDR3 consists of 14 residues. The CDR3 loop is CASSLRTENTEAFF. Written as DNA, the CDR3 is TGTGCCAGTAGTCTCCGGACAGAGAACACTGAAGCTTTCTTT.

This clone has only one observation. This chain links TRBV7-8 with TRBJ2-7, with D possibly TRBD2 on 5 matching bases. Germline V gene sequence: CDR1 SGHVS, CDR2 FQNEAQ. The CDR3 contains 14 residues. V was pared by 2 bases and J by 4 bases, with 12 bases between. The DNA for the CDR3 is TGTGCCAGCAGCTTATCGGGATGGGAGTACGAGCAGTACTTC. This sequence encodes CASSLSGWEYEQYF.

The chain's CDR3 is CASSLWTGSSYNSPLHF. In nucleotides, the CDR3 is TGTGCCAGCAGCTTATGGACAGGGAGCTCCTATAATTCACCCCTCCACTTT. The chain uses TRBV13 and TRBJ1-6; 8 nucleotides align to TRBD1. Germline V gene lookup returns CDR1 PRHDT and CDR2 FYEKMQ (reference sequence). Trimming at V came to 2 bases and at J to 0 bases, leaving 3 bases not matched to a gene. The CDR3 totals 17 residues.

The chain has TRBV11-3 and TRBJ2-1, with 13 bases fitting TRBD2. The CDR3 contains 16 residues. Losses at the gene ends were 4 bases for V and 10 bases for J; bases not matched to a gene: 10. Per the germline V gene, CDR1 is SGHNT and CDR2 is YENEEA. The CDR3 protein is CASSSRGTSGMGEQFF. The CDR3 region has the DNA TGTGCCAGCAGCTCGCGAGGGACTAGCGGGATGGGAGAGCAGTTCTTC.

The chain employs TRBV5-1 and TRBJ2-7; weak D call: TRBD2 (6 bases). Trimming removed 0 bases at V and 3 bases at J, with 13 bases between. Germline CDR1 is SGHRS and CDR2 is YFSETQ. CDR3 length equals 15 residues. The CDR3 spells CASSLVPGDDYEQYF. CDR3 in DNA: TGCGCCAGCAGCTTGGTCCCGGGAGACGACTACGAGCAGTACTTC.

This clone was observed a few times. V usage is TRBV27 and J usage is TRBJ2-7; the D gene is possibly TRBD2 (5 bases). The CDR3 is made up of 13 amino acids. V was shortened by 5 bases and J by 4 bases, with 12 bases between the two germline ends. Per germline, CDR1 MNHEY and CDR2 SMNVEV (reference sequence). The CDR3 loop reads CASSRLAPYEQYF. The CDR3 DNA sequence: TGTGCCAGCAGTAGGCTAGCCCCTTACGAGCAGTACTTC.

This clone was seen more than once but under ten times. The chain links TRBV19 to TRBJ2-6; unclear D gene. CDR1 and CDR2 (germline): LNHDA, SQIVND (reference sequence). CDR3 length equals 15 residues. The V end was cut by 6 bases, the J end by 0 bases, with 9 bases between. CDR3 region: CASSSTLSGANVLTF. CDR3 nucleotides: TGTGCCAGTAGCAGTACTCTCTCTGGGGCCAACGTCCTGACTTTC.

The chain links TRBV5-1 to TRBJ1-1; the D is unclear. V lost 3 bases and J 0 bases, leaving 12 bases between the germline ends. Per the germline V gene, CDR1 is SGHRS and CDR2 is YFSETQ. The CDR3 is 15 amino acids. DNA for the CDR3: TGCGCCAGCAGCTCGAAAGGAGGGATGAACACTGAAGCTTTCTTT. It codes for CASSSKGGMNTEAFF.

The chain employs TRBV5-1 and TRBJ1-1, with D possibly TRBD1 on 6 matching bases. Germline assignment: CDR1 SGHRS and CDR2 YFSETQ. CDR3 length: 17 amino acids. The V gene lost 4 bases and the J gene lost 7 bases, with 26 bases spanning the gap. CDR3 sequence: CASSIQGTFGVGDEAFF. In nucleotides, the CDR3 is TGCGCCAGCAGCATACAGGGAACTTTTGGCGTGGGGGATGAAGCTTTCTTT.

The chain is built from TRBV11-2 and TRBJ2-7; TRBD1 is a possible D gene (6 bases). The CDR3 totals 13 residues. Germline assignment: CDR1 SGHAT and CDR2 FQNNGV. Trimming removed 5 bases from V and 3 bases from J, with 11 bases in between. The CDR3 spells CASSRDTYYEQYF. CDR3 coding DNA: TGTGCCAGCAGCCGGGACACCTACTACGAGCAGTACTTC.

The CDR3 here is CASSQEGGTGRRTF. The CDR3 nucleotides are TGCGCCAGCAGCCAAGAGGGGGGGACAGGTAGGAGGACCTTC. The genes are TRBV4-3 and TRBJ1-2; 8 bases map to TRBD1. This CDR3 region has 14 residues. CDR1 is LGHNA and CDR2 is YSLEER in the germline V gene. J lost 14 bases, V lost 0 bases, and 11 bases had no gene match.

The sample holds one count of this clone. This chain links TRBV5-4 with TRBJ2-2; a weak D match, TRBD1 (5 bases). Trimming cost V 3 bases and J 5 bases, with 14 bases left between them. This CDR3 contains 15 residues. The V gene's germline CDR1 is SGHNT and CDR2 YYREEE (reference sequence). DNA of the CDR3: TGTGCCAGCAGCTACCCTGGGGCGGAAACCGGGGAGCTGTTTTTT. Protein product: CASSYPGAETGELFF.

CDR3 in amino acids: CASSALFGRPNSPLHF. Here the CDR3 DNA reads TGTGCCAGCAGTGCCCTCTTCGGTAGACCAAATTCACCCCTCCACTTT. The gene calls are TRBV6-6 and TRBJ1-6; D is unresolved. Trimming stripped 5 bases from V and 7 bases from J, with 18 bases between. The CDR3 totals 16 residues. Per the germline V gene, CDR1 is MNHNY and CDR2 is SVGAGI (reference sequence).

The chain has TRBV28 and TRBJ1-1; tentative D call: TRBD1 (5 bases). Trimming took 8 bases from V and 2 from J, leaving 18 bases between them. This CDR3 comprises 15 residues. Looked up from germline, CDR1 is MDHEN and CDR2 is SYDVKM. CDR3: CASPPGGSRNTEAFF. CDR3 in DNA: TGTGCCAGCCCGCCCGGGGGGTCGAGAAACACTGAAGCTTTCTTT.